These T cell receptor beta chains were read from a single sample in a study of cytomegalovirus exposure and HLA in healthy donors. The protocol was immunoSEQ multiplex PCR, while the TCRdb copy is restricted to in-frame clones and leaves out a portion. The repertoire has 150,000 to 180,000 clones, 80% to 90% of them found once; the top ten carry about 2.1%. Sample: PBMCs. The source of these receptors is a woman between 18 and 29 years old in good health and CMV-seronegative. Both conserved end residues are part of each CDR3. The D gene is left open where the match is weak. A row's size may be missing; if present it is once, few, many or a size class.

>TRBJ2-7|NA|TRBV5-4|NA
TGTGCCAGCAGCTTGATATCGGGAAGGCAATTTTCCTACGAGCAGTACTTC
CASSLISGRQFSYEQYF
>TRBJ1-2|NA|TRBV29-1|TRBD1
TGCAGCGTTGAAGATTGGGATTGGGACAGGGGCGTCGATGGCTACACCTTC
CSVEDWDWDRGVDGYTF
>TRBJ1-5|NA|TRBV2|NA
TGTGCCAGCAGTGATCTCGTAGAGGGCGGCACCCAGCATTTT
CASSDLVEGGTQHF
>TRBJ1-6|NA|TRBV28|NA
TGTGCCAGCAGTTTACAGTTAACAGTCAGTTATAATTCACCCCTCCACTTT
CASSLQLTVSYNSPLHF
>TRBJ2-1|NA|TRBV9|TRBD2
TGTGCCAGCAGCGTTCTGCCCGGGGGGGACAATGAGCAGTTCTTC
CASSVLPGGDNEQFF
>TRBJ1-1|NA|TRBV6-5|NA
TGTGCCAGCAGTTCCACGGTAGGGGGAACTGAAGCTTTCTTT
CASSSTVGGTEAFF
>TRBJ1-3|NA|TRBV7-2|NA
TGTGCCAGCAGCGCGGCGGGACTCTGGAGTGGAAACACCATATATTTT
CASSAAGLWSGNTIYF
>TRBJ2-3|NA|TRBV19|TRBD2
TGTGCCAGTACCCTGGGACTAGCGGGAAAAGATACGCAGTATTTT
CASTLGLAGKDTQYF
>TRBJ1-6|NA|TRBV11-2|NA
TGTGCCAGCAGCTTAGCGAGCAGGAATTCACCCCTCCACTTT
CASSLASRNSPLHF
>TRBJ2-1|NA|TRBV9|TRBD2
TGTGCCAGCAGCGTCTCTAGCGGTCCCTACAATGAGCAGTTCTTC
CASSVSSGPYNEQFF
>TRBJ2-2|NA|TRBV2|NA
TGTGCCAGCAAGGAGTACGGGGAGCTGTTTTTT
CASKEYGELFF
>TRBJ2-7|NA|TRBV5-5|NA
TGTGCCAGCAGCAGGGACACTTACGAGCAGTACTTC
CASSRDTYEQYF
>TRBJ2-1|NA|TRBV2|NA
TGTGCCAGCGTCCAACAGGCGCTCTCTTCCTACAATGAGCAGTTCTTC
CASVQQALSSYNEQFF
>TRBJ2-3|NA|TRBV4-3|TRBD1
TGCGCCAGCAGCCAAGATAACAGGGGGCTGGATACGCAGTATTTT
CASSQDNRGLDTQYF
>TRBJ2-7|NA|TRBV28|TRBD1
TGTGCCGAAAGCGGCACAGGGGGGACCTACGAGCAGTACTTC
CAESGTGGTYEQYF
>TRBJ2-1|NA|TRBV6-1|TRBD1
TGTGCCAGCACTTTCGGGACAGCTTACAATGAGCAGTTCTTC
CASTFGTAYNEQFF
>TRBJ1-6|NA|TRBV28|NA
TGTGCCAGCAGCCTGTCCGACAATCCTTATAATTCACCCCTCCACTTT
CASSLSDNPYNSPLHF
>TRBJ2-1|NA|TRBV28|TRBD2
TGTGCCACCGCCACTAGCGGTTCCTACAATGAGCAGTTCTTC
CATATSGSYNEQFF
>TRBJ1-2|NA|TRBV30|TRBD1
TGTGCCTGGGGACAGGGTGCTCTTGGCTACACCTTC
CAWGQGALGYTF
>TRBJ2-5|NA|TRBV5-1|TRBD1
TGCGCCAGCAGCCCTATACAGGGGGCCCAGACCCAGTACTTC
CASSPIQGAQTQYF
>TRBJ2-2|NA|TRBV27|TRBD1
TGTGCCAGCAGTCCACCGACAGGGTACACCGGGGAGCTGTTTTTT
CASSPPTGYTGELFF
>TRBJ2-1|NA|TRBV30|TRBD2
TGTGCCTGGAGCTGGAGCGGGGGGGTCCATGAGCAGTTCTTC
CAWSWSGGVHEQFF
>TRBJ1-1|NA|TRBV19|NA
TGTGCCAGTAGTATGGGAGCAGCGGATAACACTGAAGCTTTCTTT
CASSMGAADNTEAFF
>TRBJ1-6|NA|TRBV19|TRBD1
TGTGCCAGCACTACCGGGACAGGGGGAAGAAGGGGTAATTCACCCCTCCACTTT
CASTTGTGGRRGNSPLHF
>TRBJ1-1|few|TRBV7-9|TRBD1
TGTGCCAGCAGCGTACAGGGGGGTCACACTGAAGCTTTCTTT
CASSVQGGHTEAFF
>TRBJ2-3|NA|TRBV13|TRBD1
TGTGCCAGCAGCAGTGACAGGGATCGTTCGGATACGCAGTATTTT
CASSSDRDRSDTQYF
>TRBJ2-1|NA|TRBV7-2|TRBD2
TGTGCCAGCAGCCAAGCCGGGACTAGCAGGTATGAGCAGTTCTTC
CASSQAGTSRYEQFF
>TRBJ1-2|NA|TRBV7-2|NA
TGTGCCAGCAGCTTAGGTACGGGGAACTATGGCTACACCTTC
CASSLGTGNYGYTF